One T cell receptor (beta chain) is described in this entry. Measured with immunoSEQ multiplex PCR; TCRdb has only the in-frame clones, and not every one. The top ten hold about 6.8% of the sample, which has 25,000 to 30,000 clones, around nine tenths seen once. This specimen belongs to a study of T cell changes during pregnancy in multiple sclerosis. The CDR3 contains 14 residues. CDR1 and CDR2 from the germline V gene are SGHTS and YDEGEE. Deletions cut 5 bases from V and 3 bases from J, with 15 bases between. This TCR derives from a female donor with multiple sclerosis, enrolled in a pregnancy study. V usage is TRBV5-8 and J usage is TRBJ2-7; tentative D call: TRBD1 (6 bases). The sequenced sample was CD8+ T cells from peripheral blood mononuclear cells, obtained after pregnancy. CDR3 amino acids: CASRSGHRDYEQYF. The DNA for the CDR3 is TGTGCCAGCAGGTCGGGACATCGGGACTACGAGCAGTACTTC.